Listed here are 26 T cell receptor beta chains from one sample, sequenced in a study of T cell responses to AZD1222 COVID-19 vaccine. The data were produced by immunoSEQ multiplex PCR, yet TCRdb's version contains in-frame clones alone and is incomplete. The table includes about 130,000 clones, roughly nine tenths detected once. The sample was peripheral blood, taken on day 0 of AZD1222 vaccination. These receptors all come from an adult in good health.

The CDR3 spells CASRTLLYRDRGALGYGYTF. CDR3 DNA: TGTGCCAGCAGAACCCTCTTGTACCGGGACAGGGGGGCGTTGGGCTATGGCTACACCTTC. This chain connects TRBV21-1 to TRBJ1-2; the table's D gene call, TRBD1, was not cross checked with the DNA. TRBV21-1 has pseudogene status. CDR3 length: 20 amino acids.

This clone has only one observation. The rearrangement links TRBV5-6 to TRBJ1-1; D uncertain. Germline-derived CDR1 and CDR2 are SGHDT and YYEEEE. This CDR3 spans 13 amino acids. Between the trimmed V and J ends, which lost 2 bases and 5 bases, there was a span of 10 bases. CDR3 DNA sequence: TGTGCCAGCAGCTTTGACGGGAGAACTGAAGCTTTCTTT. This encodes CASSFDGRTEAFF. The full variable domain, with the rest looked up from reference TRBV5-6 and TRBJ1-1, is DAGVTQSPTHLIKTRGQQVTLRCSPKSGHDTVSWYQQALGQGPQFIFQYYEEEERQRGNFPDRFSGHQFPNYSSELNVNALLLGDSALYLCASSFDGRTEAFFGQGTRLTVV.

This rearrangement joins TRBV25-1 to TRBJ2-1, with 10 positions matching TRBD2. The germline gives CDR1 MGHDK, CDR2 SYGVNS. CDR3 length equals 17 residues. With 2 bases clipped from V and 8 bases from J, the junction kept 12 bases outside the gene matches. CDR3 DNA: TGTGCCAGCAGTGAACTGAGACTAGCGGGTATTAGGGATGAGCAGTTCTTC. It encodes CASSELRLAGIRDEQFF.

The chain employs TRBV7-9 and TRBJ2-3; TRBD2 matches 7 bases. This CDR3 is built from 13 residues. V dropped 10 bases and J dropped 0; count of bases not matched to a gene: 4. CDR1 SEHNR and CDR2 FQNEAQ come from the germline V gene (reference sequence). The CDR3 DNA reads as TGTGCCACTCTAGCGGAGAGCACAGATACGCAGTATTTT. This codes for CATLAESTDTQYF.

The chain links TRBV27 to TRBJ2-1; no definite D call. Germline CDR1 and CDR2: MNHEY and SMNVEV (reference sequence). V was clipped by 9 bases and J by 1 base, with 13 bases between them. The CDR3 contains 14 residues. The CDR3 DNA reads as TGTGCCAGTCGAAGGGTAGGTTCCTACAATGAGCAGTTCTTC. Protein: CASRRVGSYNEQFF.

The gene calls are TRBV5-1 and TRBJ2-7; 9 positions agree with TRBD2. Germline loops: CDR1 SGHRS, CDR2 YFSETQ. Trimming removed 0 bases from V and 4 bases from J; junction bases left unmatched: 5. CDR3 length equals 15 residues. DNA of the CDR3: TGCGCCAGCAGCTTGGGTTTAGCGGGGGTGTACGAGCAGTACTTC. Protein product: CASSLGLAGVYEQYF.

This sequence joins TRBV19 and TRBJ1-5, with D perhaps matching TRBD1 (6 bases). CDR1 is LNHDA, CDR2 SQIVND, per germline (reference sequence). Trimming took off 3 bases at V and 4 bases at J, with 13 bases between the two ends. The CDR3 contains 15 residues. The CDR3 DNA follows: TGTGCCAGTAGTATGGGGGCGGCAGAGAATCAGCCCCAGCATTTT. Its translation: CASSMGAAENQPQHF.

The V gene is TRBV6-5, the J gene TRBJ2-7; no clear D. Germline-derived CDR1 and CDR2 are MNHEY and SVGAGI. The CDR3 is 13 residues long. V was cut by 6 bases and J by 2 bases, with 11 bases left in between. CDR3: CASSPLGPYEQYF. The CDR3 coding sequence is TGTGCCAGCAGCCCCCTAGGACCCTACGAGCAGTACTTC.

This clone occurred a few times. The same CDR3 can be traced to other DNA sequences in this sample. This chain uses TRBV18 with TRBJ1-5; the D is unclear. The CDR3 contains 16 residues. CDR1 is KGHSH, CDR2 LQKENI, per germline. The germline V and J ends were trimmed by 2 bases and 0 bases, with 11 bases remaining between them. The CDR3 is CASSPEVPYSNQPQHF. CDR3 in DNA: TGTGCCAGCTCACCAGAAGTACCCTATAGCAATCAGCCCCAGCATTTT.

The chain uses TRBV7-9 and TRBJ1-2; maybe TRBD1 (6 bases). The CDR3 has 14 residues. Trimming took 7 bases from V and 4 from J, leaving 16 bases between them. Per germline, CDR1 SEHNR and CDR2 FQNEAQ (reference sequence). CDR3 nucleotides: TGTGCCAGCACGGACAGATCCCATTTCTATGGCTACACCTTC. The encoded protein is CASTDRSHFYGYTF.

The rearrangement joins TRBV4-1 to TRBJ1-2, with TRBD1 matching 10 bases. The CDR3 consists of 15 residues. J was trimmed by 4 bases and V by 2 bases; bases with no gene match: 4. CDR1 and CDR2 from the germline V gene are MGHRA and YSYEKL. The CDR3: CASSQMTGGSYGYTF. For the CDR3, the DNA is TGCGCCAGCAGCCAAATGACAGGGGGCAGCTATGGCTACACCTTC.

This chain joins TRBV7-3 and TRBJ2-1, with unresolved D. V was trimmed by 0 bases and J by 4 bases, leaving 7 bases between them. In germline, CDR1 is SGHTA, CDR2 FQGTGA. This CDR3 has 14 residues. CDR3 coding DNA: TGTGCCAGCAGCTTAACTACTGAATACAATGAGCAGTTCTTC. Translation: CASSLTTEYNEQFF.

This clone was recorded once. V and J are TRBV14 and TRBJ2-7; TRBD1 aligns across 9 bases. The V segment lost 3 bases and the J segment 3 bases; nucleotides outside the gene matches: 9. The germline V gene encodes CDR1 SGHDN and CDR2 FVKESK. There are 16 residues in the CDR3. The CDR3 protein is CASSQGSGTGSYEQYF. CDR3 DNA sequence: TGTGCCAGCAGCCAGGGATCCGGGACAGGGAGCTACGAGCAGTACTTC. The whole variable domain, filled in from reference TRBV14 and TRBJ2-7, reads EAGVTQFPSHSVIEKGQTVTLRCDPISGHDNLYWYRRVMGKEIKFLLHFVKESKQDESGMPNNRFLAERTGGTYSTLKVQPAELEDSGVYFCASSQGSGTGSYEQYFGPGTRLTVT.

The chain combines TRBV30 with TRBJ1-3; a weak D match, TRBD1 (5 bases). This CDR3 has 15 residues. V was pared by 4 bases and J by 4 bases, with 17 bases between. Germline V lookup: CDR1 GTSNPN, CDR2 SVGIG (reference sequence). CDR3 coding DNA: TGTGCCTGGAAGGGGTCCGGGGCGTGGGGAAACACCATATATTTT. Translating it yields CAWKGSGAWGNTIYF.

The rearrangement links TRBV6-5 to TRBJ1-4, with D possibly being TRBD1 (6 bases). Germline V gene lookup returns CDR1 MNHEY and CDR2 SVGAGI. V lost 6 bases to trimming and J lost 3 bases, with 11 bases between them. The CDR3 has 14 residues. The CDR3 here is CASSYTGSNEKLFF. CDR3 DNA: TGTGCCAGCAGCTACACAGGGTCTAATGAAAAACTGTTTTTT.

The gene calls are TRBV4-2 and TRBJ1-1, with no clear D. CDR1 is LGHNA, CDR2 YNFKEQ, per germline. The length of the CDR3 is 15 residues. Trimming cost V 0 bases and J 1 base, with 9 bases left between them. The CDR3 nucleotides are TGTGCCAGCAGCCAAGATGGACTTACGAACACTGAAGCTTTCTTT. This translates into CASSQDGLTNTEAFF.

V usage is TRBV11-3 and J usage is TRBJ2-6; a weak D match, TRBD2 (6 bases). Trimming cost V 8 bases and J 0 bases, with 11 bases left between them. Germline V gene sequence: CDR1 SGHNT, CDR2 YENEEA. CDR3 length equals 15 residues. DNA for the CDR3: TGTGCCAGCGGGGACTTGGGCTCTGGGGCCAACGTCCTGACTTTC. This encodes CASGDLGSGANVLTF.

The chain couples TRBV9 to TRBJ2-1; D possibly corresponds to TRBD2 (6 bases). V gave up 3 bases and J gave up 2 bases, with 18 bases separating them. The CDR3 spans 17 residues. Per the germline V gene, CDR1 is SGDLS and CDR2 is YYNGEE. This CDR3 reads CASSDPGRAGTYNEQFF. As DNA, the CDR3 is TGTGCCAGCAGCGACCCCGGGAGAGCGGGCACCTACAATGAGCAGTTCTTC.

The chain uses TRBV30 and TRBJ1-1; D is perhaps TRBD1 (5 bases). The CDR3 runs 14 residues. Germline V gene lookup returns CDR1 GTSNPN and CDR2 SVGIG (reference sequence). V lost 5 bases and J lost 2, with 15 bases in between. The CDR3 nucleotides read TGTGCCTGGTGGCCGGGACCTAAAAACACTGAAGCTTTCTTT. Translating gives CAWWPGPKNTEAFF.

This clone appeared a single time. This chain links TRBV5-1 with TRBJ2-7; 8 nucleotides line up with TRBD2. This CDR3 contains 15 residues. Germline loops: CDR1 SGHRS, CDR2 YFSETQ. V was clipped by 1 base and J by 2 bases; unmatched bases: 5. CDR3 amino acids: CASSLNGGRTYEQYF. CDR3 DNA: TGCGCCAGCAGCTTGAACGGCGGGAGGACCTACGAGCAGTACTTC.

This clone showed up just once. Here the CDR3 DNA reads TGTGCCAGCAGCTTCAGCGGGAGTCGAGAGACCCAGTACTTC. Its translation: CASSFSGSRETQYF. The gene calls are TRBV7-2 and TRBJ2-5, with 8 bases fitting TRBD2. Trimming at V came to 3 bases and at J to 4 bases, leaving 4 bases not matched to a gene. CDR3 length: 14 amino acids. The germline V gene has CDR1 SGHTA and CDR2 FQGNSA.

J is TRBJ2-3 and V is TRBV5-1; D is unclear. The CDR3 length is 14 residues. The germline CDR1 and CDR2 sequences are SGHRS and YFSETQ. Trimming shortened V by 0 bases and J by 2 bases, and 7 bases separated the two germline ends. For the CDR3, the DNA is TGCGCCAGCAGCTTGGCCTTAATCACAGATACGCAGTATTTT. Protein sequence: CASSLALITDTQYF.

Details on this clone: One end of the junction does not line up with germline, which may come from a read error. The chain uses TRBV2 and TRBJ2-1; TRBD2 matches at 8 bases. The CDR3 spans 12 residues. From germline, CDR1 is SNHLY and CDR2 FYNNEI. The CDR3 coding sequence is TGTGCCAGCAGTGACCTGACTAGCGAGCTGTTCTTC. Translating it yields CASSDLTSELFF. The entire variable domain, with the rest obtained from reference TRBV2 and TRBJ2-1, is as follows: EPEVTQTPSHQVTQMGQEVILRCVPISNHLYFYWYRQILGQKVEFLVSFYNNEISEKSEIFDDQFSVERPDGSNFTLKIRSTKLEDSAMYFCASSDLTSELFFGPGTRLTVL.

The table lists this clone with a count of one. Germline is not matched at one junction end, which may reflect a read error. J is TRBJ2-7 and V is TRBV28; TRBD2 might be the D (5 bases). The CDR3 sequence is 13 residues long. The germline V gene has CDR1 MDHEN and CDR2 SYDVKM. The DNA of the CDR3 is TGTGCCAGCAGTTTATGGTCAGCGGCCGACAAGTTCTTC. The encoded protein is CASSLWSAADKFF.

This rearrangement joins TRBV2 to TRBJ1-6, with D hard to call. The CDR3 is 13 residues long. V was clipped by 1 base and J by 7 bases, with 5 bases between them. Germline CDR1 is SNHLY and CDR2 is FYNNEI. CDR3: CASSEDRNSPLHF. CDR3 DNA: TGTGCCAGCAGTGAAGACAGAAATTCACCCCTCCACTTT.

The J gene is TRBJ2-7, the V gene TRBV2, with 8 nucleotides matching TRBD1. Germline V lookup: CDR1 SNHLY, CDR2 FYNNEI. The CDR3 covers 14 residues. V lost 10 bases to trimming and J lost 0 bases; unmatched junction nucleotides: 8. The CDR3 DNA is TGTGCCACGGACAGGGATACTTTCTCCTACGAGCAGTACTTC. It codes for CATDRDTFSYEQYF.